This T cell receptor (beta chain) was recovered during a study of response to subunit inactivated influenza vaccine. The CDR3 is 16 amino acids. Per the germline V gene, CDR1 is ENHRY and CDR2 is SYGVKD. V was pared by 7 bases and J by 1 base, with 11 bases of the junction left unmatched. MiXCR was run by TCRdb on the RT-PCR reads, yielding one entry per CDR3 protein. The sample has about 190,000 distinct CDR3 sequences; approximately 15% are singletons. Sequencing was performed on CD8+ T cells sorted from PBMCs, taken 4 to 6 days after vaccination. This sequence joins TRBV10-3 and TRBJ2-5, with 8 bases fitting TRBD2. The TCR sequence derives from a man between 45 and 60 years old who received an inactivated influenza vaccine. This CDR3 is CAITDGAGGSQETQYF. The CDR3 DNA sequence: TGTGCCATCACCGATGGGGCGGGGGGATCCCAAGAGACCCAGTACTTC.